This T cell receptor (beta chain) was documented in a study of blood T cell repertoires in COVID-19. Study-level information: From the United States, Italy and Spain came samples of acute and convalescent COVID-19. PBMCs, B-cell-depleted T cells, or T cells provided the cDNA or gDNA that made up the material.

Authors' methods: Amplification from reference gene primers served as the basis for estimated nucleated cell counts. Repertoires were generated with immunoSEQ multiplex PCR, while TCRdb's copy carries only in-frame clones and drops some. The V and J calls and the clone size are those of that table, but D and trimming were determined from the DNA. The table lists more than 150,000 clones, more than 80% of them singletons, with around 6.8% in the top ten. The V segment lost 2 bases and the J segment 6 bases; nucleotides outside the gene matches: 4. The CDR3 extends over 15 amino acids. The germline V gene encodes CDR1 SGHTA and CDR2 FQGNSA. This clone was observed at least ten times.

The clonotype comes from a human donor in a cohort sampled during active COVID-19. V gene TRBV7-2 combines with J gene TRBJ1-5; 10 bases are a match to TRBD1. Specimen: peripheral blood. CDR3 bases: TGTGCCAGCAGCTTAAAGGGACAGGGGATTCAGCCCCAGCATTTT. Protein sequence: CASSLKGQGIQPQHF.